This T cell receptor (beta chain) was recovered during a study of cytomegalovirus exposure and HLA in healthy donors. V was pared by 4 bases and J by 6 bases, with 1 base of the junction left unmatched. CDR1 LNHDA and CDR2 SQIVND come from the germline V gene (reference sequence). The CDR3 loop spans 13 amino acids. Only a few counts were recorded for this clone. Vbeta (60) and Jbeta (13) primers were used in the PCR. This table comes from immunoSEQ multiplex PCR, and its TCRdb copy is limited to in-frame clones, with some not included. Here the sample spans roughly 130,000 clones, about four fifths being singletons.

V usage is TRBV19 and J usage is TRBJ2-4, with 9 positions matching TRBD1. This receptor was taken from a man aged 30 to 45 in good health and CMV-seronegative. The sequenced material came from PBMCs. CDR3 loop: CASSRGQGNIQYF. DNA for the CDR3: TGTGCCAGTAGTAGGGGACAGGGAAACATTCAGTACTTC.